Following are 16 T cell receptor beta chains from one sample sequenced in a study of blood T cell repertoires in COVID-19. Clones were read by immunoSEQ multiplex PCR, and TCRdb kept only the in-frame ones, dropping some. The table has more than 90,000 clones, approximately 86% seen once. The sequencing sample was made of peripheral blood. The receptors were sampled from a human donor in a cohort sampled during active COVID-19.

V gene TRBV28 combines with J gene TRBJ2-7; TRBD1 aligns across 8 bases. The CDR3 has 13 amino acids. Germline V gives CDR1 MDHEN, CDR2 SYDVKM. The J segment lost 6 bases and the V segment lost 6 bases, leaving 7 bases of the junction unmatched. DNA for the CDR3: TGTGCCAGCAGCCCGGACAGGGTCGGCGAGCAGTACTTC. This encodes CASSPDRVGEQYF.

The chain is built from TRBV6-5 and TRBJ2-7; TRBD1 aligns across 7 bases. Germline CDR1 reads MNHEY; CDR2 reads SVGAGI. V dropped 6 bases and J dropped 5; count of bases not matched to a gene: 4. This CDR3 has 12 amino acids. CDR3 protein: CASRTGVHEQYF. The CDR3 region has the DNA TGTGCCAGCAGAACAGGGGTCCACGAGCAGTACTTC.

The chain links TRBV6-5 to TRBJ2-1; 11 bases line up with TRBD2. The V segment lost 5 bases and the J segment 7 bases; nucleotides outside the gene matches: 7. CDR1 MNHEY and CDR2 SVGAGI come from the germline V gene. CDR3 size: 15 residues. The CDR3 sequence: CASSKLAGESNEQFF. The CDR3 nucleotides read TGTGCCAGCAGTAAACTAGCGGGAGAGTCGAATGAGCAGTTCTTC.

This clone was found once. The V gene is TRBV6-1, the J gene TRBJ1-6; D is perhaps TRBD1 (5 bases). CDR3 size: 15 residues. V was clipped by 2 bases and J by 5 bases, with 10 bases between them. CDR1 and CDR2 from the germline V gene are MNHNS and SASEGT. The CDR3 is CASSELDSNNSPLHF. The CDR3 DNA reads as TGTGCCAGCAGTGAACTCGACAGCAATAATTCACCCCTCCACTTT.

The chain uses TRBV5-4 and TRBJ2-3, with 8 bases identical to TRBD2. Looked up from germline, CDR1 is SGHNT and CDR2 is YYREEE (reference sequence). The CDR3 sequence is 15 residues long. V lost 5 bases and J lost 3; bases outside the gene matches: 8. In DNA form, the CDR3 reads TGTGCCAGCAGTTTCGGGGGGGGTTGGACAGATACGCAGTATTTT. This codes for CASSFGGGWTDTQYF.

The V and J genes are TRBV5-1 and TRBJ2-6, with TRBD2 as a possible D gene (6 bases). CDR1 SGHRS and CDR2 YFSETQ come from the germline V gene. CDR3 length: 18 residues. The V end was cut by 3 bases, the J end by 0 bases, with 16 bases between. The CDR3 loop reads CASSSPREYPSGANVLTF. In nucleotides, the CDR3 is TGCGCCAGCAGCTCACCCCGGGAGTATCCCTCTGGGGCCAACGTCCTGACTTTC.

The chain joins TRBV3-1 (or the pseudogene TRBV3-2) to TRBJ2-6, with D uncertain. V was trimmed by 2 bases and J by 0 bases, leaving 5 bases between them. Per the germline V gene, CDR1 is LGHDT and CDR2 is YNNKEL (reference sequence). The CDR3 covers 15 residues. CDR3 DNA: TGTGCCAGCAGCCAACATAGCTCTGGGGCCAACGTCCTGACTTTC. Its translation is CASSQHSSGANVLTF.

V gene TRBV27 combines with J gene TRBJ2-7; tentative D call: TRBD1 (7 bases). With 4 bases removed from V and 5 bases from J, the gap between germline ends came to 9 bases. This CDR3 contains 12 residues. Per germline, CDR1 MNHEY and CDR2 SMNVEV (reference sequence). In DNA, the CDR3 is TGTGCCAGCAGTTCAGGGGGGAACGAGCAGTACTTC. Residues: CASSSGGNEQYF.

This chain joins TRBV7-9 and TRBJ1-5; D is unclear. Germline V gene data show CDR1 as SEHNR and CDR2 as FQNEAQ (reference sequence). Trimming took 3 bases from V and 0 from J, leaving 9 bases between them. The CDR3 consists of 15 residues. The CDR3 region is CASSFYPVSNQPQHF. The CDR3 DNA sequence: TGTGCCAGCAGCTTTTACCCGGTTAGCAATCAGCCCCAGCATTTT.

J is TRBJ2-3 and V is TRBV19; D might be TRBD1 (6 bases). The germline V and J ends were trimmed by 3 bases and 2 bases, with 15 bases remaining between them. This CDR3 is 16 amino acids long. Germline V gene sequence: CDR1 LNHDA, CDR2 SQIVND (reference sequence). The CDR3 nucleotides read TGTGCCAGTAGTATGACAGGAGGTAGGGCCACAGATACGCAGTATTTT. Translated: CASSMTGGRATDTQYF.

This clone was counted between two and nine times. The rearrangement uses TRBV5-1 and TRBJ2-7, with 7 bases aligning to TRBD1. Germline V gene data show CDR1 as SGHRS and CDR2 as YFSETQ. The CDR3 consists of 14 residues. J gave up 3 bases and V 3 bases, and 6 bases lay outside the gene matches. This chain's CDR3 is CASSSRDSGYEQYF. The CDR3 DNA reads as TGCGCCAGCAGCTCGAGGGACAGCGGCTACGAGCAGTACTTC.

This chain joins TRBV19 and TRBJ2-7, with 9 bases fitting TRBD1. Germline V gene lookup returns CDR1 LNHDA and CDR2 SQIVND (reference sequence). The trim removed 6 bases at V and 6 bases at J, leaving 6 bases unmatched. This CDR3 is built from 13 residues. The CDR3 DNA reads TGTGCCAGTAGGACGACAGGGGGGGCCGAGCAGTACTTC. Residues: CASRTTGGAEQYF.

This rearrangement joins TRBV12-5 to TRBJ2-3, with 15 bases identical to TRBD2. The length of the CDR3 is 17 residues. CDR1 is LGHNT, CDR2 FRNRAP, per germline. J gave up 4 bases and V 6 bases, and 8 bases lay outside the gene matches. CDR3 amino acids: CASGPRTSGRAPDTQYF. The DNA for the CDR3 is TGTGCTAGTGGGCCCCGGACTAGCGGGAGGGCCCCAGATACGCAGTATTTT.

The CDR3 sequence is CASSILQGLGSPLHF. Written as DNA, the CDR3 is TGTGCCAGTAGCATCCTACAGGGTTTGGGTTCACCCCTCCACTTT. The V call is TRBV19, the J call TRBJ1-6; D perhaps matches TRBD1 (6 bases). Between the trimmed V and J ends, which lost 6 bases and 9 bases, there was a span of 18 bases. CDR3 length equals 15 residues. Germline V gives CDR1 LNHDA, CDR2 SQIVND (reference sequence).

The rearrangement links TRBV6-5 to TRBJ2-7, with 13 bases that match TRBD2. The CDR3 is 15 amino acids. Trimming took 6 bases from V and 2 from J; bases not matched to a gene: 4. The germline CDR1 and CDR2 sequences are MNHEY and SVGAGI. CDR3 in amino acids: CASRRTSGGPYEQYF. The DNA for the CDR3 is TGTGCCAGCAGGAGGACTAGCGGGGGCCCCTACGAGCAGTACTTC.

The table lists this clone with a few counts. The chain employs TRBV3-1 (or the pseudogene TRBV3-2) and TRBJ1-5; the D is unclear. V dropped 4 bases and J dropped 1 base, with 8 bases sitting between them. CDR1 LGHDT and CDR2 YNNKEL come from the germline V gene (reference sequence). The CDR3 covers 14 residues. The CDR3 is CASSPLRSNQPQHF. The CDR3 DNA reads as TGTGCCAGCAGCCCACTACGGAGCAATCAGCCCCAGCATTTT.